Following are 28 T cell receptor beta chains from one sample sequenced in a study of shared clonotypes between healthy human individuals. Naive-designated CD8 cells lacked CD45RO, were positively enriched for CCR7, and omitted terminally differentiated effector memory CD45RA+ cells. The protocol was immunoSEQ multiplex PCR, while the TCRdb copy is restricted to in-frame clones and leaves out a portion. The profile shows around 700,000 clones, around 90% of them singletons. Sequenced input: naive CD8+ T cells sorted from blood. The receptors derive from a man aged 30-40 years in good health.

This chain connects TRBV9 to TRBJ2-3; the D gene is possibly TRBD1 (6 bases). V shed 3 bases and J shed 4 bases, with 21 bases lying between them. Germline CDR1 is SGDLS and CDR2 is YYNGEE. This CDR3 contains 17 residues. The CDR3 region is CASSAITGQSWADTQYF. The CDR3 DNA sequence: TGTGCCAGCAGCGCCATTACGGGACAATCTTGGGCAGATACGCAGTATTTT.

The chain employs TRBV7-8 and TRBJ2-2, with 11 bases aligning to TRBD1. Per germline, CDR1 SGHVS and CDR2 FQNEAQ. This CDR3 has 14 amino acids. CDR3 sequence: CAGEDRGRTGELFF. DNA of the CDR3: TGTGCAGGCGAGGACAGGGGGCGCACCGGGGAGCTGTTTTTT.

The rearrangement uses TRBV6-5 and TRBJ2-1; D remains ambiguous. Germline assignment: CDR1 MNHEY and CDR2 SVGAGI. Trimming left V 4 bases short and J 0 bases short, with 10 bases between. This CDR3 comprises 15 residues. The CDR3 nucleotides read TGTGCCAGCAGTTCTTCCGTTAGCTCCTACAATGAGCAGTTCTTC. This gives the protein CASSSSVSSYNEQFF.

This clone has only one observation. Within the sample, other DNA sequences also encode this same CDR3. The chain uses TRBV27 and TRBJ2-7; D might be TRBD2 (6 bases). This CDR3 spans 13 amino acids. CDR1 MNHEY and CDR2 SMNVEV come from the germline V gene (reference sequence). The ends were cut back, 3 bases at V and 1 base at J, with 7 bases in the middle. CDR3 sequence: CASSFGGSYEQYF. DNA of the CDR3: TGTGCCAGCAGTTTTGGGGGGTCCTACGAGCAGTACTTC.

This chain's CDR3 is CASSLAVDRSSGNTIYF. The CDR3 DNA reads TGTGCCAGCAGCTTAGCGGTAGACAGGAGCTCTGGAAACACCATATATTTT. The chain has TRBV7-9 and TRBJ1-3, with D possibly being TRBD1 (6 bases). This CDR3 region has 17 residues. Trimming removed 0 bases from V and 0 bases from J, with 12 bases in between. Germline lookup yields CDR1 SEHNR and CDR2 FQNEAQ (reference sequence).

Written as DNA, the CDR3 is TGTGCCAGCAGCTTAGTTTTCGTGGGAGTCGATTACAATGAGCAGTTCTTC. Its translation: CASSLVFVGVDYNEQFF. V gene TRBV7-2 combines with J gene TRBJ2-1; tentative D call: TRBD2 (5 bases). Per germline, CDR1 SGHTA and CDR2 FQGNSA. This CDR3 region has 17 residues. V gave up 1 base and J gave up 4 bases, with 17 bases separating them.

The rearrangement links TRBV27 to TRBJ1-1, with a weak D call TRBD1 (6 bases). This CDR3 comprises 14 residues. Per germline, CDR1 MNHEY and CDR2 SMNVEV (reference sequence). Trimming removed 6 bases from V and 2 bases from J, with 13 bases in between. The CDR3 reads CASSQRQDNTEAFF. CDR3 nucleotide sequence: TGTGCCAGCAGCCAGAGACAGGATAACACTGAAGCTTTCTTT.

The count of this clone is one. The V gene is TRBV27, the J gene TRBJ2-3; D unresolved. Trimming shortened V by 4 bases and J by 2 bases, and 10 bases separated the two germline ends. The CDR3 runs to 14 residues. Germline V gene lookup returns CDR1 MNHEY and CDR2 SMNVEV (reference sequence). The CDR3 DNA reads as TGTGCCAGCAGTTCCCTCAAAGACACAGATACGCAGTATTTT. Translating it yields CASSSLKDTDTQYF.

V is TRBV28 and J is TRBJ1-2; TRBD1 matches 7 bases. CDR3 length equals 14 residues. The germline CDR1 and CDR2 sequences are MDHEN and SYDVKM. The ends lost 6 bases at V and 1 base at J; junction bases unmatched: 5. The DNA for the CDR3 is TGTGCCAGCAGGCCGGGACAGCATAACTATGGCTACACCTTC. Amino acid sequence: CASRPGQHNYGYTF.

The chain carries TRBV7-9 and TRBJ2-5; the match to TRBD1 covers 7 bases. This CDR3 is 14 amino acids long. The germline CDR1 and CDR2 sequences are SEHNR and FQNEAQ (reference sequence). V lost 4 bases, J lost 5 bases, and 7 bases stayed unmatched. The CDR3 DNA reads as TGTGCCAGCAGCTCTTACAGGGGCTACGAGACCCAGTACTTC. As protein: CASSSYRGYETQYF.

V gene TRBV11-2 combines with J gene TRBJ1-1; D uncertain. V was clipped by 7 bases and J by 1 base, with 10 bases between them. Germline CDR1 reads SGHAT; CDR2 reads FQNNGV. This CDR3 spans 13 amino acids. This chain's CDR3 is CASIVTGNTEAFF. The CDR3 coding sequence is TGTGCCAGCATCGTAACGGGGAACACTGAAGCTTTCTTT.

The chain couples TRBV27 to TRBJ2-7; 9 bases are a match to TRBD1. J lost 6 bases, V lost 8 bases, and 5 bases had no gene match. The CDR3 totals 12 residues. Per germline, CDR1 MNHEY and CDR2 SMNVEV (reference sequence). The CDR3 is CASGYRGPEQYF. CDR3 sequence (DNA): TGTGCCAGCGGCTACAGGGGGCCCGAGCAGTACTTC.

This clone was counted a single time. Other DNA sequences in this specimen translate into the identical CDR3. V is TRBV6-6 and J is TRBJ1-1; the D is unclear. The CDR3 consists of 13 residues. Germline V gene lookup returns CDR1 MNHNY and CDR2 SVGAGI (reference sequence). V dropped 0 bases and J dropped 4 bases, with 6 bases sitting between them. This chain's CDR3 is CASSYSTGTEAFF. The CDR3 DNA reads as TGTGCCAGCAGTTACTCTACGGGCACTGAAGCTTTCTTT.

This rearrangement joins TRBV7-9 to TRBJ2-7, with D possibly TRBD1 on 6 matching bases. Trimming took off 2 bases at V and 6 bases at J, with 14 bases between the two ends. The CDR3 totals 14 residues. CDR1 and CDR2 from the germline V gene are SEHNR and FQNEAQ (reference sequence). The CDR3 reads CASSLLSRGGEQYF. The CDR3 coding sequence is TGTGCCAGCAGCTTATTATCCAGGGGCGGCGAGCAGTACTTC.

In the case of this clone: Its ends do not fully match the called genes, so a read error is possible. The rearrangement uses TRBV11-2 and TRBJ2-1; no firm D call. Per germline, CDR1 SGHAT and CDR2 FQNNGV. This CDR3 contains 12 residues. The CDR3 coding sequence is TGTGCCAGCAGCTTAGAATCTAACCAACGGATCTTC. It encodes CASSLESNQRIF.

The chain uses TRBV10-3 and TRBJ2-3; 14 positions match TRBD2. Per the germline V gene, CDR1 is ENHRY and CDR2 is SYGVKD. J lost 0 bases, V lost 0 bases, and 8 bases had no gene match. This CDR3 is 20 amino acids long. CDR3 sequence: CAISESGPGLAGVSTDTQYF. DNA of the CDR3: TGTGCCATCAGTGAGTCTGGGCCGGGACTAGCGGGAGTCAGCACAGATACGCAGTATTTT.

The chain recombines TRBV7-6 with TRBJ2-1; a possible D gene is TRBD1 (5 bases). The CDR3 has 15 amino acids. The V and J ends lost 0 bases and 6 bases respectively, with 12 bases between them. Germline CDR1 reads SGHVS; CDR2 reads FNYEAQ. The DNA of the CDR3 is TGTGCCAGCAGCTTAGCGGCAGGGTACGGCAATGAGCAGTTCTTC. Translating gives CASSLAAGYGNEQFF.

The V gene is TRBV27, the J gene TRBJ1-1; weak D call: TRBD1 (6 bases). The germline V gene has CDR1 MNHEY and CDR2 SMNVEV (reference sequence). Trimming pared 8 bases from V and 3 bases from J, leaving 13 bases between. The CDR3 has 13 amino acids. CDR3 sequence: CASRQVGDTEAFF. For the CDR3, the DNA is TGTGCCAGCCGACAGGTAGGGGACACTGAAGCTTTCTTT.

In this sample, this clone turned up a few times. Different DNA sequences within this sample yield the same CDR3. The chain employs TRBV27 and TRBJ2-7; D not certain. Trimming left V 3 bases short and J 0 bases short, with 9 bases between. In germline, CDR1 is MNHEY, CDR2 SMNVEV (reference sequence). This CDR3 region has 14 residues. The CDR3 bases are TGTGCCAGCAGTTTTGGGCGGAGCTCCTACGAGCAGTACTTC. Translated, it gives CASSFGRSSYEQYF.

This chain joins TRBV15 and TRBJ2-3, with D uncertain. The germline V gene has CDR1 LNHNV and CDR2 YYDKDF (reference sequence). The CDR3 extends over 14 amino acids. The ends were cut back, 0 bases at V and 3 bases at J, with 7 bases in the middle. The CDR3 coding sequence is TGTGCCACCAGCAGAGAAGTATGGACAGATACGCAGTATTTT. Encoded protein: CATSREVWTDTQYF.

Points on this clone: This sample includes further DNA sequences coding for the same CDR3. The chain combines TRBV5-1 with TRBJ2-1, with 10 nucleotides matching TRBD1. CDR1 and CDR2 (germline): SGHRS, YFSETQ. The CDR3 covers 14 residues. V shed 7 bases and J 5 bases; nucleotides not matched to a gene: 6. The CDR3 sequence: CASSPGTGDNEQFF. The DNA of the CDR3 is TGCGCCAGCTCGCCCGGGACAGGGGACAATGAGCAGTTCTTC.

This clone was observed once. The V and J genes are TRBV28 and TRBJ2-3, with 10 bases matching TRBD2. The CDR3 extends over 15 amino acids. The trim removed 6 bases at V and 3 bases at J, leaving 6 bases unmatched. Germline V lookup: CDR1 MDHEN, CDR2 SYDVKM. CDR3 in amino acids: CASRSGTSVTDTQYF. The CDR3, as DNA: TGTGCCAGCAGGTCGGGGACTAGCGTTACAGATACGCAGTATTTT.

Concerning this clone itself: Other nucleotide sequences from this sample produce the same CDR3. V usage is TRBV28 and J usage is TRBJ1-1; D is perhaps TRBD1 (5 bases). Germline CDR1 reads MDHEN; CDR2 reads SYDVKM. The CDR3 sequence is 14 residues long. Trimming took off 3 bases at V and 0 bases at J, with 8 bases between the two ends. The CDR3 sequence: CASSFGGMNTEAFF. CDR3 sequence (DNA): TGTGCCAGCAGTTTCGGGGGGATGAACACTGAAGCTTTCTTT.

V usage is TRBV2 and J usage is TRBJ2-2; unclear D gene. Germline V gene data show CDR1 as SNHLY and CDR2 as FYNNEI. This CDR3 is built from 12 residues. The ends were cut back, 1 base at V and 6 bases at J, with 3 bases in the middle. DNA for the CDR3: TGTGCCAGCAGTGAAGGGGCCGGGGAGCTGTTTTTT. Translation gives CASSEGAGELFF.

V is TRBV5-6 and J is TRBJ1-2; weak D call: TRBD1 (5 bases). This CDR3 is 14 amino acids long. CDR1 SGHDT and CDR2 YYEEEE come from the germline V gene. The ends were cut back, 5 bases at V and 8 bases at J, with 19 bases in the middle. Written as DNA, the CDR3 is TGTGCCAGCAGATGGACCGGCTTCGGGGGAGGCTACACCTTC. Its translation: CASRWTGFGGGYTF.

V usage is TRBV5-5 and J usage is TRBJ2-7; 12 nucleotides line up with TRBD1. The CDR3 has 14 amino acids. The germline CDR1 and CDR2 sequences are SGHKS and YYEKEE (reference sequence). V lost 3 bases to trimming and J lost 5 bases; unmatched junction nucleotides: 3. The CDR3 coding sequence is TGTGCCAGCAGCTCCGGGACAGGGGGCGACGAGCAGTACTTC. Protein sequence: CASSSGTGGDEQYF.

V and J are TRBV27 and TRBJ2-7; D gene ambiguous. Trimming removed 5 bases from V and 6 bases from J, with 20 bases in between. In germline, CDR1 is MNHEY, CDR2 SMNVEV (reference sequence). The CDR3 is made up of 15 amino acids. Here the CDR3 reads CASSGIDTVFREQYF. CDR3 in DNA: TGTGCCAGCAGTGGAATCGACACCGTTTTTCGCGAGCAGTACTTC.

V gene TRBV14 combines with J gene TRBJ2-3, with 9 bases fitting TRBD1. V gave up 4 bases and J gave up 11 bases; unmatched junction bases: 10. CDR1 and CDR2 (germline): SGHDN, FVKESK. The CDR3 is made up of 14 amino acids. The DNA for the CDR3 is TGTGCCAGCAGCCGTGATTGGACAGGGGAGGAGCAGTATTTT. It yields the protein CASSRDWTGEEQYF. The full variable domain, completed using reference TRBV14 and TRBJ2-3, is EAGVTQFPSHSVIEKGQTVTLRCDPISGHDNLYWYRRVMGKEIKFLLHFVKESKQDESGMPNNRFLAERTGGTYSTLKVQPAELEDSGVYFCASSRDWTGEEQYFGPGTRLTVL.